The 11 T cell receptor beta chains presented below share a single source sample, sequenced in a study of response to subunit inactivated influenza vaccine. TCRdb independently ran MiXCR on the RT-PCR reads; one entry per CDR3 protein. Of some 800,000 distinct CDR3 sequences detected, 21% appear once; the ten largest clones hold 10%. This material consisted of PBMCs from blood, taken less than 6 days after vaccination. These receptors all come from a man aged 50 to 59 who received an inactivated influenza vaccine.

This rearrangement joins TRBV12-3 or TRBV12-4 to TRBJ2-2; D unclear. The CDR3 consists of 15 residues. The V and J ends lost 6 bases and 1 base respectively, with 12 bases between them. In DNA, the CDR3 is TGTGCCAGCAGGATTCCAGTCATGAACACCGGGGAGCTGTTTTTT. This translates into CASRIPVMNTGELFF.

This chain uses TRBV7-6 with TRBJ2-1, with 13 nucleotides matching TRBD2. From germline, CDR1 is SGHVS and CDR2 FNYEAQ. The CDR3 totals 18 residues. The V gene end was trimmed by 5 bases and the J gene end by 0 bases; junction bases not matched to a gene: 7. CDR3 protein: CASSPKTSGRPSYNEQFF. The CDR3 bases are TGTGCCAGCAGCCCAAAGACTAGCGGGAGGCCCTCCTACAATGAGCAGTTCTTC.

This clonotype was counted many times. The rearrangement links TRBV5-6 to TRBJ1-1; 7 nucleotides line up with TRBD1. Germline V gene lookup returns CDR1 SGHDT and CDR2 YYEEEE. This CDR3 has 14 residues. J lost 5 bases, V lost 2 bases, and 6 bases had no gene match. The chain's CDR3 is CASSFGTAGTEAFF. The CDR3 nucleotides read TGTGCCAGCAGCTTCGGGACAGCGGGAACTGAAGCTTTCTTT.

Written as DNA, the CDR3 is TGTGCCAGCTCCTCAAGTAGTCTAGCGGGGATGGTGACCCAGTACTTC. Translating gives CASSSSSLAGMVTQYF. V and J are TRBV12-3 or TRBV12-4 and TRBJ2-5, with 9 positions matching TRBD2. V was pared by 8 bases and J by 7 bases, with 17 bases of the junction left unmatched. The CDR3 covers 16 residues.

This clonotype was detected a few times. This chain joins TRBV20-1 and TRBJ2-1; 9 bases line up with TRBD1. This CDR3 comprises 15 residues. Germline V gene sequence: CDR1 DFQATT, CDR2 SNEGSKA (reference sequence). The V and J ends lost 1 base and 7 bases, in that order; junction bases with no gene match: 8. The CDR3 is CSARAGQGRLNEQFF. Here the CDR3 DNA reads TGCAGTGCTAGAGCCGGACAGGGGAGGTTGAATGAGCAGTTCTTC.

The chain is built from TRBV7-2 and TRBJ1-2; maybe TRBD1 (5 bases). This CDR3 has 17 amino acids. The germline CDR1 and CDR2 sequences are SGHTA and FQGNSA. Deletions cut 5 bases from V and 2 bases from J, with 21 bases between. The CDR3 spells CASSIAGFTSLNYGYTF. The CDR3 DNA follows: TGTGCCAGCAGCATCGCAGGGTTTACCTCCCTCAACTATGGCTACACCTTC.

This clonotype was seen a handful of times. The CDR3 DNA follows: TGCGCCAGCAGCCAAGAGGTGGAAAAGGACGATCAGACTGAGCAGTTCTTC. Protein product: CASSQEVEKDDQTEQFF. V gene TRBV4-3 combines with J gene TRBJ2-1; D gene unclear. The CDR3 covers 17 residues. Germline CDR1 reads LGHNA; CDR2 reads YSLEER. V was cut by 0 bases and J by 9 bases, with 21 bases left in between.

About this clonotype itself: Given a much more abundant clone one base away, this may be a read error. This chain's CDR3 is CASRQTYNEQFF. The CDR3 coding sequence is TGTGCCAGCAGACAAACCTACAATGAGCAGTTCTTC. The chain carries TRBV28 and TRBJ2-1; no clear D gene. V was pared by 6 bases and J by 2 bases, with 5 bases between. This CDR3 spans 12 amino acids. From germline, CDR1 is MDHEN and CDR2 SYDVKM. Supplemented by reference TRBV28 and TRBJ2-1, the full variable domain reads DVKVTQSSRYLVKRTGEKVFLECVQDMDHENMFWYRQDPGLGLRLIYFSYDVKMKEKGDIPEGYSVSREKKERFSLILESASTNQTSMYLCASRQTYNEQFFGPGTRLTVL.

The chain uses TRBV7-9 and TRBJ2-1, with D perhaps matching TRBD1 or TRBD2 (5 bases each). The germline CDR1 and CDR2 sequences are SEHNR and FQNEAQ (reference sequence). This CDR3 has 11 amino acids. Trimming took off 7 bases at V and 8 bases at J, with 9 bases between the two ends. The chain's CDR3 is CASKLGDEQFF. CDR3 coding DNA: TGTGCCAGCAAGTTGGGGGATGAGCAGTTCTTC.

This clonotype has only a few counts. V usage is TRBV7-2 and J usage is TRBJ1-3; D remains unclear. V was pared by 1 base and J by 8 bases, with 12 bases between. The CDR3 is 14 residues long. CDR1 is SGHTA and CDR2 is FQGNSA in the germline V gene. The CDR3 DNA sequence: TGTGCCAGCAGCTTAGATGATAGGTCGTACACCATATATTTT. It encodes CASSLDDRSYTIYF.

This chain connects TRBV7-8 to TRBJ1-1, with D possibly being TRBD1 (6 bases). There are 15 residues in the CDR3. V was cut by 3 bases and J by 5 bases, with 16 bases left in between. In germline, CDR1 is SGHVS, CDR2 FQNEAQ. CDR3 DNA: TGTGCCAGCAGCTTGATGGGCAGGGGTGTAACTGAAGCTTTCTTT. The encoded protein is CASSLMGRGVTEAFF.